The 15 T cell receptor beta chains below come from one sample, sequenced in a study of T cell responses to AZD1222 COVID-19 vaccine. Method: immunoSEQ multiplex PCR; TCRdb's copy keeps in-frame clones and lacks some. The sample has about 35,000 clones, about nine tenths seen once. This specimen consisted of peripheral blood, obtained 28 days after the second AZD1222 dose. These receptors came from an adult who received the AZD1222 COVID-19 vaccine.

The genes are TRBV29-1 and TRBJ1-5, with unresolved D. Trimming left V 5 bases short and J 0 bases short, with 8 bases between. Looked up from germline, CDR1 is SQVTM and CDR2 is ANQGSEA. CDR3 length: 13 amino acids. CDR3 sequence reads: CSVQFSSNQPQHF. CDR3 bases: TGCAGCGTTCAGTTCTCTAGCAATCAGCCCCAGCATTTT.

This clone was picked up a small number of times. The chain carries TRBV19 and TRBJ1-5; no reliable D call. The CDR3 has 12 amino acids. The ends were cut back, 7 bases at V and 2 bases at J, with 6 bases in the middle. Germline V CDR1 and CDR2: LNHDA, SQIVND (reference sequence). The CDR3 is CASTTGNQPQHF. The CDR3 DNA follows: TGTGCCAGTACCACAGGCAATCAGCCCCAGCATTTT.

The chain couples TRBV7-9 to TRBJ1-1; 9 positions match TRBD1. J lost 4 bases, V lost 5 bases, and 5 bases had no gene match. Germline V gene data show CDR1 as SEHNR and CDR2 as FQNEAQ (reference sequence). The CDR3 is 14 amino acids. For the CDR3, the DNA is TGTGCCAGCAGCCAGGGACAGGGAACCACTGAAGCTTTCTTT. Its translation is CASSQGQGTTEAFF. The whole variable domain, remainder taken from reference TRBV7-9 and TRBJ1-1, is DTGVSQNPRHKITKRGQNVTFRCDPISEHNRLYWYRQTLGQGPEFLTYFQNEAQLEKSRLLSDRFSAERPKGSFSTLEIQRTEQGDSAMYLCASSQGQGTTEAFFGQGTRLTVV.

A word on this clone: A junction end diverges from the germline sequence, so it may reflect a read error. This sequence joins TRBV6-5 and TRBJ1-1, with TRBD1 identical over 8 bases. CDR1 and CDR2 from the germline V gene are MNHEY and SVGAGI. This CDR3 comprises 15 residues. CDR3 DNA: TGTGCCAGCAGGATTGACAGGGGAGGGAGCACTGAAGCCTTCTTT. As protein: CASRIDRGGSTEAFF.

The chain joins TRBV28 to TRBJ2-5; D is unresolved. From germline, CDR1 is MDHEN and CDR2 SYDVKM. CDR3 length: 10 amino acids. V lost 3 bases and J 5 bases, leaving 1 base between the germline ends. CDR3 loop: CASSLETQYF. CDR3 bases: TGTGCCAGCAGTTTGGAGACCCAGTACTTC.

This rearrangement joins TRBV2 to TRBJ1-2, with 8 positions matching TRBD1. J gave up 6 bases and V 5 bases, and 8 bases lay outside the gene matches. This CDR3 has 14 amino acids. Germline V gives CDR1 SNHLY, CDR2 FYNNEI. CDR3 residues: CASSFSGQGDGYTF. CDR3 nucleotides: TGTGCCAGCAGTTTTAGTGGACAGGGAGATGGCTACACCTTC.

This sequence joins TRBV5-6 and TRBJ1-1, with 7 bases fitting TRBD1. The junction had 9 bases not matched to a gene; V was cut back by 4 bases and J by 6 bases. The CDR3 runs 14 residues. CDR1 and CDR2 from the germline V gene are SGHDT and YYEEEE. The DNA of the CDR3 is TGTGCCAGCAGCGGAATCCTACAGGGGCCTGAAGCTTTCTTT. Amino acid sequence: CASSGILQGPEAFF.

This chain uses TRBV2 with TRBJ1-5; D gene ambiguous. The CDR3 spans 15 residues. The V end lost 4 bases, the J end lost 2 bases, and 12 bases lay between the germline ends. Germline CDR1 SNHLY, CDR2 FYNNEI. CDR3 in amino acids: CASSARAFGNQPQHF. DNA for the CDR3: TGTGCCAGCAGTGCAAGGGCATTCGGCAATCAGCCCCAGCATTTT. The entire variable domain, with the rest obtained from reference TRBV2 and TRBJ1-5, is as follows: EPEVTQTPSHQVTQMGQEVILRCVPISNHLYFYWYRQILGQKVEFLVSFYNNEISEKSEIFDDQFSVERPDGSNFTLKIRSTKLEDSAMYFCASSARAFGNQPQHFGDGTRLSIL.

This clone appeared once. V is TRBV19 and J is TRBJ1-1; D is uncertain. The V gene lost 3 bases and the J gene lost 3 bases, with 8 bases spanning the gap. Germline V gene lookup returns CDR1 LNHDA and CDR2 SQIVND (reference sequence). The CDR3 sequence is 13 residues long. The CDR3: CASSIKGDTEAFF. DNA of the CDR3: TGTGCCAGTAGTATTAAGGGTGACACTGAAGCTTTCTTT.

This clone is a singleton in its sample. The chain joins TRBV18 to TRBJ1-4; 8 bases line up with TRBD1. V lost 3 bases to trimming and J lost 3 bases; unmatched junction nucleotides: 3. This CDR3 has 15 residues. The germline V gene encodes CDR1 KGHSH and CDR2 LQKENI. The CDR3 is CASSPDRGPNEKLFF. CDR3 bases: TGTGCCAGCTCACCCGACAGGGGACCTAATGAAAAACTGTTTTTT.

The chain employs TRBV5-6 and TRBJ2-7; 9 nucleotides align to TRBD1. The CDR3 totals 15 residues. From germline, CDR1 is SGHDT and CDR2 YYEEEE. Trimming cost V 2 bases and J 3 bases; bases outside gene matches: 6. This CDR3 reads CASSFTGTGLYEQYF. As DNA, the CDR3 is TGTGCCAGCAGCTTTACCGGGACAGGGCTCTACGAGCAGTACTTC.

J is TRBJ1-6 and V is TRBV2, with D unclear. Germline V gene sequence: CDR1 SNHLY, CDR2 FYNNEI. Trimming shortened V by 8 bases and J by 2 bases, and 10 bases separated the two germline ends. CDR3 length: 14 amino acids. CDR3 DNA: TGTGCCAGCTGGACCGGAGCCTATAATTCACCCCTCCACTTT. The encoded protein is CASWTGAYNSPLHF.

The chain recombines TRBV3-1 (or the pseudogene TRBV3-2) with TRBJ1-2; D ambiguous. The CDR3 covers 15 residues. V gave up 0 bases and J gave up 7 bases, with 15 bases separating them. Germline values: CDR1 LGHDT, CDR2 YNNKEL (reference sequence). Written as DNA, the CDR3 is TGTGCCAGCAGCCAAGAGGATAGGACGCTATCTGGCTACACCTTC. Residues: CASSQEDRTLSGYTF.

The rearrangement uses TRBV5-6 and TRBJ1-6, with D hard to call. Germline loops: CDR1 SGHDT, CDR2 YYEEEE. The CDR3 runs 12 residues. Trimming shortened V by 4 bases and J by 7 bases, and 6 bases separated the two germline ends. The CDR3 protein is CASSRTNSPLHF. The CDR3 nucleotides are TGTGCCAGCAGCAGGACCAATTCACCCCTCCACTTT.

The chain carries TRBV2 and TRBJ2-6, with TRBD1 identical over 10 bases. Germline-derived CDR1 and CDR2 are SNHLY and FYNNEI. The CDR3 covers 14 residues. After removal of 6 bases from V and 12 bases from J, the junction contained 8 bases not matched to a gene. CDR3 protein: CASRVRDRGSVLTF. In DNA, the CDR3 is TGTGCCAGCAGGGTTCGGGACAGGGGCTCCGTCCTGACTTTC.